Each of the 27 T cell receptor beta chains below was sequenced from the same sample in a study of blood T cell repertoires in COVID-19. Assay: immunoSEQ multiplex PCR; the TCRdb copy retains only in-frame clones and omits some. The sample consists of roughly 120,000 clones, roughly three quarters of them appearing once. Sequenced material: peripheral blood. These TCRs come from a human donor in a cohort sampled during active COVID-19.

The gene calls are TRBV3-1 (or the pseudogene TRBV3-2) and TRBJ2-7; 14 nucleotides match TRBD2. Trimming removed 1 base from V and 9 bases from J; junction bases left unmatched: 11. CDR3 length: 17 residues. The germline V gene has CDR1 LGHDT and CDR2 YNNKEL (reference sequence). The CDR3 region has the DNA TGTGCCAGCAGCCAAGGGGTCAGGGGACTAGCGGGAGCTCGGCAGTACTTC. This gives the protein CASSQGVRGLAGARQYF.

The chain recombines TRBV6-5 with TRBJ1-1; D is ambiguous. The germline gives CDR1 MNHEY, CDR2 SVGAGI. Deletions cut 7 bases from V and 1 base from J, with 13 bases between. The CDR3 contains 14 residues. DNA for the CDR3: TGTGCCAGCAACGAGGGATTTCCGAACACTGAAGCTTTCTTT. This codes for CASNEGFPNTEAFF.

J is TRBJ2-1 and V is TRBV11-2; TRBD2 matches 12 bases. This CDR3 is built from 15 residues. J gave up 4 bases and V 4 bases, and 2 bases lay outside the gene matches. Germline V gene lookup returns CDR1 SGHAT and CDR2 FQNNGV. The CDR3 coding sequence is TGTGCCAGCAGCTCTAGCGGGGGGGTTTACAATGAGCAGTTCTTC. Protein sequence: CASSSSGGVYNEQFF.

V gene TRBV5-1 combines with J gene TRBJ2-5, with TRBD2 matching over 8 bases. Germline lookup yields CDR1 SGHRS and CDR2 YFSETQ. This CDR3 comprises 15 residues. The V segment lost 4 bases and the J segment 5 bases; nucleotides outside the gene matches: 10. The CDR3 region has the DNA TGCGCCAGCAGCCCCTCGGGAGGGATAGGTGAGACCCAGTACTTC. This codes for CASSPSGGIGETQYF. The full variable domain, its missing parts supplied by reference TRBV5-1 and TRBJ2-5, is KAGVTQTPRYLIKTRGQQVTLSCSPISGHRSVSWYQQTPGQGLQFLFEYFSETQRNKGNFPGRFSGRQFSNSRSEMNVSTLELGDSALYLCASSPSGGIGETQYFGPGTRLLVL.

The genes are TRBV21-1 and TRBJ1-1. TRBV21-1 is classified as a pseudogene. CDR3 length: 16 amino acids. CDR3 in amino acids: CASSSRGGAVNTEAFF. CDR3 nucleotide sequence: TGTGCCAGCAGCTCTCGAGGGGGGGCAGTGAACACTGAAGCTTTCTTT.

V is TRBV13 and J is TRBJ1-2; D possibly corresponds to TRBD1 (6 bases). Trimming cost V 4 bases and J 5 bases, with 17 bases left between them. The germline V gene encodes CDR1 PRHDT and CDR2 FYEKMQ (reference sequence). The CDR3 runs 15 residues. CDR3 in DNA: TGTGCCAGCAGCTCGGGGAATACAGGGAGTTATGGCTACACCTTC. Its protein is CASSSGNTGSYGYTF.

The chain recombines TRBV5-8 with TRBJ2-7; the D gene is possibly TRBD2 (6 bases). This CDR3 spans 16 amino acids. Trimming left V 3 bases short and J 5 bases short, with 21 bases between. Germline-derived CDR1 and CDR2 are SGHTS and YDEGEE. The CDR3 loop is CASSSKGTGATHEQYF. The CDR3 DNA is TGTGCCAGCAGCTCAAAAGGGACTGGGGCTACCCACGAGCAGTACTTC.

This clone has more than one count but fewer than ten. The V and J genes are TRBV11-3 and TRBJ1-4, with D possibly being TRBD1 (6 bases). Per germline, CDR1 SGHNT and CDR2 YENEEA. Deletions cut 0 bases from V and 2 bases from J, with 10 bases between. The CDR3 extends over 16 amino acids. DNA for the CDR3: TGTGCCAGCAGCTTAGATCTGGGGGCGACTAATGAAAAACTGTTTTTT. Amino acid sequence: CASSLDLGATNEKLFF.

This rearrangement joins TRBV5-1 to TRBJ2-7, with a possible D match to TRBD1 (6 bases). This CDR3 comprises 14 residues. Trimming removed 4 bases from V and 5 bases from J, with 16 bases in between. Germline V CDR1 and CDR2: SGHRS, YFSETQ. The CDR3 loop reads CASSPRQVPHEQYF. The CDR3 coding sequence is TGCGCCAGCAGCCCCAGACAGGTCCCCCACGAGCAGTACTTC.

V gene TRBV16 combines with J gene TRBJ1-4; 9 nucleotides agree with TRBD1. The CDR3 runs 15 residues. Losses at the gene ends were 2 bases for V and 4 bases for J; bases not matched to a gene: 2. Per germline, CDR1 KGHSY and CDR2 FQNENV. The CDR3 nucleotides read TGTGCCAGCAGCCAACTGGGACAGGGTAATGAAAAACTGTTTTTT. This gives the protein CASSQLGQGNEKLFF.

The chain joins TRBV5-4 to TRBJ1-2, with a tentative D call TRBD1 (5 bases). There are 15 residues in the CDR3. Trimming took off 4 bases at V and 0 bases at J, with 13 bases between the two ends. The V gene's germline CDR1 is SGHNT and CDR2 YYREEE (reference sequence). This chain's CDR3 is CASSPRGETNYGYTF. For the CDR3, the DNA is TGTGCCAGCAGCCCACGGGGGGAGACTAACTATGGCTACACCTTC.

CDR3 protein: CAWGLQGKFEKLFF. The DNA for the CDR3 is TGTGCCTGGGGCCTACAGGGGAAATTTGAAAAACTGTTTTTT. The J gene is TRBJ1-4, the V gene TRBV30; 7 nucleotides align to TRBD1. Germline CDR1 is GTSNPN and CDR2 is SVGIG (reference sequence). This CDR3 has 14 amino acids. The ends lost 5 bases at V and 7 bases at J; junction bases unmatched: 10.

The V gene is TRBV19, the J gene TRBJ2-7, with TRBD1 matching 8 bases. With 7 bases clipped from V and 0 bases from J, the junction kept 8 bases outside the gene matches. The length of the CDR3 is 15 residues. Germline-derived CDR1 and CDR2 are LNHDA and SQIVND (reference sequence). CDR3: CASNQGQGLSYEQYF. The CDR3 DNA sequence: TGTGCCAGTAACCAAGGACAGGGCCTCTCCTACGAGCAGTACTTC. Together with reference TRBV19 and TRBJ2-7, the CDR3 gives the full variable domain: DGGITQSPKYLFRKEGQNVTLSCEQNLNHDAMYWYRQDPGQGLRLIYYSQIVNDFQKGDIAEGYSVSREKKESFPLTVTSAQKNPTAFYLCASNQGQGLSYEQYFGPGTRLTVT.

This chain links TRBV3-1 (or the pseudogene TRBV3-2) with TRBJ2-7, with D possibly being TRBD1 (6 bases). CDR3 length: 14 amino acids. From germline, CDR1 is LGHDT and CDR2 YNNKEL (reference sequence). The V and J ends lost 2 bases and 1 base respectively, with 9 bases between them. The chain's CDR3 is CASSQIQGSYEQYF. The CDR3 bases are TGTGCCAGCAGCCAAATACAGGGTTCCTACGAGCAGTACTTC.

The chain carries TRBV5-4 and TRBJ1-3; TRBD1 matches at 8 bases. J was trimmed by 9 bases and V by 3 bases; bases with no gene match: 5. This CDR3 spans 13 amino acids. From germline, CDR1 is SGHNT and CDR2 YYREEE (reference sequence). Written as DNA, the CDR3 is TGTGCCAGCAGCTCTGACAGGGGTGGCACCATATATTTT. It is translated as CASSSDRGGTIYF.

The V and J genes are TRBV5-6 and TRBJ2-3; 11 nucleotides agree with TRBD2. This CDR3 is 16 amino acids long. V lost 4 bases to trimming and J lost 4 bases; unmatched junction nucleotides: 8. Germline V gene data show CDR1 as SGHDT and CDR2 as YYEEEE. The CDR3 nucleotides are TGTGCCAGCAGCCTGTCTAGCGGGAGGTTCGCAGATACGCAGTATTTT. Translating it yields CASSLSSGRFADTQYF.

This chain joins TRBV10-2 and TRBJ2-5; TRBD2 is a possible D gene (5 bases). This CDR3 contains 14 residues. Germline CDR1 is WSHSY and CDR2 is SAAADI. V was cut by 2 bases and J by 5 bases, with 12 bases left in between. CDR3 in DNA: TGCGCCAGCAGTGAGAGCGGCGTAGCGGAGACCCAGTACTTC. This codes for CASSESGVAETQYF.

This clone came up once. A junction boundary mismatches the germline segment, possibly from a read error. The V call is TRBV4-1, the J call TRBJ1-5, with a weak D call TRBD1 (6 bases). This CDR3 is 15 amino acids long. Germline V lookup: CDR1 MGHRA, CDR2 YSYEKL. The CDR3 DNA follows: TGCGCCAGCAGCCAGGAAGACAGGTCCAATCAGTCCCAGCATTTT. It specifies CASSQEDRSNQSQHF.

The CDR3 protein is CASSTSGTSGGVEQYF. Written as DNA, the CDR3 is TGCGCCAGCAGCACCTCCGGGACTAGCGGGGGGGTTGAGCAGTACTTC. The V and J genes are TRBV5-1 and TRBJ2-7, with 16 bases matching TRBD2. The V and J ends lost 4 bases and 7 bases, in that order; junction bases with no gene match: 8. Germline-derived CDR1 and CDR2 are SGHRS and YFSETQ. The CDR3 runs 16 residues.

This chain uses TRBV30 with TRBJ2-7, with 11 bases aligning to TRBD1. V was clipped by 2 bases and J by 4 bases; unmatched bases: 4. Germline V gene lookup returns CDR1 GTSNPN and CDR2 SVGIG (reference sequence). The CDR3 length is 14 residues. CDR3 protein: CAWSLGQGGYEQYF. The CDR3 DNA follows: TGTGCCTGGAGTCTGGGACAGGGGGGGTACGAGCAGTACTTC.

Written as DNA, the CDR3 is TGTGCCAGCAGCGTCGCCGGGACAGGCGACGAGCAGTACTTC. Its protein is CASSVAGTGDEQYF. The rearrangement uses TRBV5-5 and TRBJ2-7; the match to TRBD1 covers 8 bases. In germline, CDR1 is SGHKS, CDR2 YYEKEE (reference sequence). The CDR3 spans 14 residues. With V trimmed by 4 bases and J by 5 bases, 8 bases remained unmatched.

The rearrangement joins TRBV27 to TRBJ2-3; 9 bases are shared with TRBD2. This CDR3 has 16 amino acids. The germline CDR1 and CDR2 sequences are MNHEY and SMNVEV (reference sequence). V shed 3 bases and J 0 bases; nucleotides not matched to a gene: 4. The CDR3 bases are TGTGCCAGCAGTTTGGTAGCGGGAGTAAGCACAGATACGCAGTATTTT. It codes for CASSLVAGVSTDTQYF.

In this sample, this clone turned up a few times. The chain employs TRBV29-1 and TRBJ2-7; 7 bases align to TRBD1. From germline, CDR1 is SQVTM and CDR2 ANQGSEA. This CDR3 region has 14 residues. Germline trimming cut 5 bases from V and 3 bases from J; bases unmatched to any gene: 10. In DNA, the CDR3 is TGCAGCGTTCGGTCCGAGACAGGGAACTACGAGCAGTACTTC. As protein: CSVRSETGNYEQYF.

The chain is built from TRBV5-5 and TRBJ1-1; a weak D match, TRBD1 (5 bases). Germline V gene sequence: CDR1 SGHKS, CDR2 YYEKEE (reference sequence). CDR3 size: 14 residues. V was clipped by 1 base and J by 3 bases, with 10 bases between them. This chain's CDR3 is CASSLPDNYTEAFF. In DNA, the CDR3 is TGTGCCAGCAGCTTGCCGGACAACTACACTGAAGCTTTCTTT.

V and J are TRBV4-1 and TRBJ2-7, with 7 bases identical to TRBD1. CDR1 is MGHRA, CDR2 YSYEKL, per germline. J was trimmed by 7 bases and V by 1 base; bases with no gene match: 13. The CDR3 totals 16 residues. CDR3 amino acids: CASSQVTTGQAREQYF. The CDR3 coding sequence is TGCGCCAGCAGCCAAGTCACAACCGGACAGGCAAGAGAGCAGTACTTC.

The chain carries TRBV19 and TRBJ2-7; D possibly corresponds to TRBD2 (5 bases). V was shortened by 3 bases and J by 3 bases, with 15 bases between the two germline ends. The V gene's germline CDR1 is LNHDA and CDR2 SQIVND (reference sequence). There are 15 residues in the CDR3. CDR3 DNA: TGTGCCAGTAGTATGGGATCGGGGAAGCGCTACGAGCAGTACTTC. Protein sequence: CASSMGSGKRYEQYF. Looking up the rest from reference TRBV19 and TRBJ2-7 gives the full variable domain: DGGITQSPKYLFRKEGQNVTLSCEQNLNHDAMYWYRQDPGQGLRLIYYSQIVNDFQKGDIAEGYSVSREKKESFPLTVTSAQKNPTAFYLCASSMGSGKRYEQYFGPGTRLTVT.

The J gene is TRBJ1-6, the V gene TRBV23-1; D unclear. TRBV23-1 is an ORF, with its function uncertain. CDR3 length: 15 amino acids. Trimming removed 7 bases from V and 0 bases from J, with 10 bases in between. The CDR3 spells CASNRESSYNSPLHF. Here the CDR3 DNA reads TGCGCCAGCAACAGAGAGAGCTCCTATAATTCACCCCTCCACTTT.